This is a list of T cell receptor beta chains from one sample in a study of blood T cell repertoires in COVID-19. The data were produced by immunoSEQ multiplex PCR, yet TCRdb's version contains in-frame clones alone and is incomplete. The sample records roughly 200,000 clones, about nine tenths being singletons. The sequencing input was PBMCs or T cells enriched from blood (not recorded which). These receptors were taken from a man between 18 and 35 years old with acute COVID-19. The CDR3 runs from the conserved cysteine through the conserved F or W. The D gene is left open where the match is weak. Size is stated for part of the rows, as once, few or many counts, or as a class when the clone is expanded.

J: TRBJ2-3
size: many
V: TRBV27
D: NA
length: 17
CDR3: CASTSWLRAKSTDTQYF
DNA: TGTGCCAGCACCTCTTGGTTGAGGGCGAAAAGCACAGATACGCAGTATTTT

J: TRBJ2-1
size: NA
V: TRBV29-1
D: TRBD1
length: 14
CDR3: CSATPGTGDNEQFF
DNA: TGCAGCGCCACTCCCGGGACAGGGGACAATGAGCAGTTCTTC

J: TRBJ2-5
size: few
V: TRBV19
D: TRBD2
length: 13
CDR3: CASRGLAEETQYF
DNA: TGTGCCAGTAGAGGGCTAGCGGAAGAGACCCAGTACTTC

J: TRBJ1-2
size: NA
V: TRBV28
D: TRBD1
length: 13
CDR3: CASSAGTAYGYTF
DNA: TGTGCCAGCAGCGCCGGGACAGCTTATGGCTACACCTTC

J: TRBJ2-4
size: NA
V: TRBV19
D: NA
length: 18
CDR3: CASSKGGGGAGSRNIQYF
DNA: TGTGCCAGTAGTAAAGGAGGGGGGGGCGCAGGGTCGAGGAACATTCAGTACTTC

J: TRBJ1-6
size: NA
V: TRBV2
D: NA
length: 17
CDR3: CASSPVIGSSYNSPLHF
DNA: TGTGCCAGCAGTCCCGTAATCGGGAGCTCCTATAATTCACCCCTCCACTTT

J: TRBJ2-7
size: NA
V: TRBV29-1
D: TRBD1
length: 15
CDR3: CSVAGTGDGSYEQYF
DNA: TGCAGCGTGGCCGGGACAGGGGATGGGTCCTACGAGCAGTACTTC

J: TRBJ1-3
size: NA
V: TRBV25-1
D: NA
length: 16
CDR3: CASSVTRDNSGNTIYF
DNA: TGTGCCAGCAGTGTTACCCGGGACAACTCTGGAAACACCATATATTTT

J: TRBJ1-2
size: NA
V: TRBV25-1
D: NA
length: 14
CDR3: CASSGGPGYYGYTF
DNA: TGTGCCAGCAGTGGCGGGCCTGGGTACTATGGCTACACCTTC

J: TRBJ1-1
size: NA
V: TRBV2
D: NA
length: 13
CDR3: CASSLDKNTEAFF
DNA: TGTGCCAGCAGCTTGGACAAGAACACTGAAGCTTTCTTT

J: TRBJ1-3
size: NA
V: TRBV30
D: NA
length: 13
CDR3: CAWSPKSGNTIYF
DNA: TGTGCCTGGAGTCCCAAATCTGGAAACACCATATATTTT

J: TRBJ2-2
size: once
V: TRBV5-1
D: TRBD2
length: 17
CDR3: CASSLLIAGGGTGELFF
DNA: TGCGCCAGCAGCCTACTTATAGCGGGAGGAGGGACCGGGGAGCTGTTTTTT

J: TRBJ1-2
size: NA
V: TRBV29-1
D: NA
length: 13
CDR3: CSAGGRVENGYTF
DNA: TGCAGCGCCGGAGGGCGGGTGGAGAATGGCTACACCTTC

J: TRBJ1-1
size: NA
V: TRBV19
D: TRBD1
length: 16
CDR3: CASSDETGGAGTEAFF
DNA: TGTGCCAGTAGTGACGAGACAGGGGGCGCAGGCACTGAAGCTTTCTTT

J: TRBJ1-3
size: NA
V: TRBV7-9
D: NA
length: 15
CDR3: CASSLVSGGENTIYF
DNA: TGTGCCAGCAGCTTAGTTTCGGGGGGCGAAAACACCATATATTTT

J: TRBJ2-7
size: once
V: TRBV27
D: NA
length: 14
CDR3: CASSLIISSYEQYF
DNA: TGTGCCAGCAGTCTAATAATATCTTCCTACGAGCAGTACTTC

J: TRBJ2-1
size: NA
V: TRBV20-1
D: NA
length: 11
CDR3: CSAQGSNEQFF
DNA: TGCAGTGCCCAGGGGAGCAATGAGCAGTTCTTC

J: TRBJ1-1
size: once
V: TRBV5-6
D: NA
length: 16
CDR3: CASSPPRSYMNTEAFF
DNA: TGTGCCAGCAGCCCCCCAAGGAGCTACATGAACACTGAAGCTTTCTTT

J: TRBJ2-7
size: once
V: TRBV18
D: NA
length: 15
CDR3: CASSPRERGLYEQYF
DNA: TGTGCCAGCTCACCACGAGAACGGGGACTCTACGAGCAGTACTTC

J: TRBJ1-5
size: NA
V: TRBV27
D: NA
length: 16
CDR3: CASSPKGGGSNQPQHF
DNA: TGTGCCAGCAGTCCAAAAGGCGGGGGAAGCAATCAGCCCCAGCATTTT

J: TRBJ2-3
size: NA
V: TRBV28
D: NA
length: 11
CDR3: CASSSYGLNHF
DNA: TGTGCCAGCAGTTCATATGGACTAAATCATTTT

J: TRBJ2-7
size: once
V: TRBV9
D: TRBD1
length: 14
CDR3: CASSVGTGTYEQYF
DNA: TGTGCCAGCAGCGTCGGGACAGGAACCTACGAGCAGTACTTC

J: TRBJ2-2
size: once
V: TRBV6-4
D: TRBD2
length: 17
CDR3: CASSELAGGGVTGELFF
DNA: TGTGCCAGCAGTGAACTAGCGGGAGGCGGAGTCACCGGGGAGCTGTTTTTT

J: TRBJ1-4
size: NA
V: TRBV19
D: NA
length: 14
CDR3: CASRARTSNEKLFF
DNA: TGTGCCAGTAGGGCACGAACCTCCAATGAAAAACTGTTTTTT

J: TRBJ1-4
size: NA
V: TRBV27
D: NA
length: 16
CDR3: CASSPDKTVRGEKLFF
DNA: TGTGCCAGCAGTCCCGATAAGACAGTTCGAGGTGAAAAACTGTTTTTT

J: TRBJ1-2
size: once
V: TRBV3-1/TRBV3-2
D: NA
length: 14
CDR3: CASSQDGSNYGYTF
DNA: TGTGCCAGCAGCCAAGATGGCAGTAACTATGGCTACACCTTC

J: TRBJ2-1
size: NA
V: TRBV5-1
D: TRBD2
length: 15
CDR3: CASSQILAGPNEQFF
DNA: TGCGCCAGCAGCCAAATACTAGCGGGACCCAATGAGCAGTTCTTC

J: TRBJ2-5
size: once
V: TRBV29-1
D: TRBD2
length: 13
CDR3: CSVRQSGGETQYF
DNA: TGCAGCGTCAGACAAAGCGGGGGAGAGACCCAGTACTTC

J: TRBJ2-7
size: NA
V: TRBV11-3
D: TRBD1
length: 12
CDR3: CASRGTGEEQYF
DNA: TGTGCCAGCAGAGGGACAGGGGAAGAGCAGTACTTC

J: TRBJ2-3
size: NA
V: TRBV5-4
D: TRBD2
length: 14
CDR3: CASSRTSATDTQYF
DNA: TGTGCCAGCAGCCGAACTAGCGCCACAGATACGCAGTATTTT

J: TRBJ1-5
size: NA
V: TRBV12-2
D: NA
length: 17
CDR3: CASRFVPGGVSNQPQHF
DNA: TGTGCAAGTCGCTTCGTACCAGGGGGCGTCAGCAATCAGCCCCAGCATTTT